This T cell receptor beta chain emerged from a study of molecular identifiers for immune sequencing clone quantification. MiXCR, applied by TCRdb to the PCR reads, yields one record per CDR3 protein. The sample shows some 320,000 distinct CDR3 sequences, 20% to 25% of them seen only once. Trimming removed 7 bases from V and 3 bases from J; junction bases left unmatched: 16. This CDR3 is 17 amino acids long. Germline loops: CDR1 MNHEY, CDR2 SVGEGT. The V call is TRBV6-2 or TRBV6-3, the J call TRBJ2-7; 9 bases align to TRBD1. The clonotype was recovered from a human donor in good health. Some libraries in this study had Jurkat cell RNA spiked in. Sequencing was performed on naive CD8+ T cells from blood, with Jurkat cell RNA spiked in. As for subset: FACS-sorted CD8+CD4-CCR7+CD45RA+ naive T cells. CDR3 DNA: TGTGCCAGCACCGACGCCGGGACAGGGTATTTGGGCTACGAGCAGTACTTC. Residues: CASTDAGTGYLGYEQYF.